This entry is about one T cell receptor (beta chain). Its specific antigen is unknown. Base qualities are missing; no much larger clone stands one base away. The sample is drawn from a study of blood T cell repertoires in COVID-19 (dated by TCRdb to the early 2020s). Some background on the complete study: Samples covering the acute and convalescent phases of COVID-19 were provided by collaborators in the United States, Italy and Spain. The material from the prospective study consisted of cDNA or gDNA derived from T cells, B-cell-depleted T cells, or PBMCs. Subjects who had been exposed to COVID-19, were actively infected with it, or had recovered from it provided the deeply sampled blood TCRbeta repertoires that made up the dataset. A freely available public database, intended as a resource for researchers studying the immune response to SARS-CoV-2, is where the repertoires were released. Samples were obtained from the ongoing ImmuneRACE study (first 160 participants) and from 1,000 to 1,500 subjects provided by 6 global collaborators. The sample metadata nearly always contained a de-identified subject ID, COVID-19 status, age in years and sex. Where HLA class I and class II types were available, the types were taken from metadata supplied by the sample provider, not from assay-based typing.

TCRbeta CDR3 regions were amplified from genomic DNA using the immunoSEQ Assay, a bias-controlled multiplex PCR. On the study's bioinformatics: Within the assay, amplification of reference gene primers was used to estimate how many nucleated cells each sample contained. To quantify the absolute abundance of each unique TCRbeta CDR3 rearrangement, sequence reads were collapsed and filtered. For each sample, productive Simpson clonality was calculated as the square root of Simpson's diversity index across productive rearrangements. TCRdb stores this immuneACCESS table with in-frame sequences only. Part of the clones is absent; in the studies checked, under half of the shortfall reflects unresolved V genes, and no reason is known for the rest. V, J and clone size derive from that table, while D and trimming were established from the DNA sequence. This sample has about 180,000 clones in its table, and approximately 80% of those were observed once. 6.5% to 8.5% of the sample belongs to the ten largest clones.

Here is what the overall study found, with its caveats: Clinical and demographic metadata were provided uncurated, with the amount varying by source and participant.

Each collaborating institution followed its own protocols to collect whole blood in K2EDTA tubes. For TCRbeta analysis, collaborator samples were shipped as frozen whole blood, as isolated PBMCs, or as DNA extracted from either sample type. V loses 11 bases, J loses 7 bases, and the germline ends lie 18 bases apart. Spanning cysteine to phenylalanine, the CDR3 consists of 13 amino acids. The sequence is cut down to CDR3 DNA, 39 bases in frame from base 1. As encoded in the germline V gene (reference sequence), CDR1 is LGHDT while CDR2 is YNNKEL. This TCR was recovered from a human donor in a cohort sampled during active COVID-19. The chain was built from TRBV3-1 (or the pseudogene TRBV3-2) and TRBJ1-5; the D gene remains uncertain. The sequenced material came from peripheral blood. The CDR3 region has the sequence CAAGTTSGQPQHF. The nucleotides read TGTGCCGCCGGAACCACATCCGGGCAGCCCCAGCATTTT.